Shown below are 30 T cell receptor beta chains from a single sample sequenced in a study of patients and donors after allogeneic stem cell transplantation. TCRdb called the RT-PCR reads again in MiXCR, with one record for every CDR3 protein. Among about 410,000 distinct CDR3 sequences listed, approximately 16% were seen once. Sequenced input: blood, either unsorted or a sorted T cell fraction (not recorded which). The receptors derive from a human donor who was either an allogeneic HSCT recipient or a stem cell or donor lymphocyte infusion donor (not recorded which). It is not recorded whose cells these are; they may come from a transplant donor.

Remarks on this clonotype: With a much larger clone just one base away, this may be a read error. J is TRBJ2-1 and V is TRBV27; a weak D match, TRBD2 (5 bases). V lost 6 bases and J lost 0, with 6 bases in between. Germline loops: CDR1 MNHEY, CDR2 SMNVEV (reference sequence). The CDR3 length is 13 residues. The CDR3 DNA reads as TGTGCCAGCAGACTAGGCTCCTACAATGAGCAGTTCTTC. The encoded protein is CASRLGSYNEQFF.

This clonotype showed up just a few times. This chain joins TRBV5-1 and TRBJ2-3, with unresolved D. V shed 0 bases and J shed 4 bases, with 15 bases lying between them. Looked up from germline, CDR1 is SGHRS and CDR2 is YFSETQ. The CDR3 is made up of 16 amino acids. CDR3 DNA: TGCGCCAGCAGCTTGGACGCCACCAGAGGAGCAGATACGCAGTATTTT. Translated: CASSLDATRGADTQYF.

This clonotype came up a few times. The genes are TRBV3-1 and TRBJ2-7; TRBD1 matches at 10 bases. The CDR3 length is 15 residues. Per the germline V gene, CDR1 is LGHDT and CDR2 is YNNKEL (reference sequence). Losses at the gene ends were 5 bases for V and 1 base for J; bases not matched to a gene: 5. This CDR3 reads CASSSGTGASYEQYF. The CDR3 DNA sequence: TGTGCCAGCAGCAGCGGGACAGGGGCTTCCTACGAGCAGTACTTC.

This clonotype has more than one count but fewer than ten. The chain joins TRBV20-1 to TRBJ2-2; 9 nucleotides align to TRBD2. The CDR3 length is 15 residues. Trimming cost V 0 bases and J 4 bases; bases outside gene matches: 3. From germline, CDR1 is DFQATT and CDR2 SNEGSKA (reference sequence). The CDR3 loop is CSARDRTSATGELFF. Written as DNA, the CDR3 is TGCAGTGCTAGAGACCGGACTAGCGCCACCGGGGAGCTGTTTTTT.

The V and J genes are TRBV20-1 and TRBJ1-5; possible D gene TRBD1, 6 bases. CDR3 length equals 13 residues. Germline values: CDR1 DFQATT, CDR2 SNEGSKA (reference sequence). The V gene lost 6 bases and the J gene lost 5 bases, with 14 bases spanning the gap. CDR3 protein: CSAIGQFDQPQHF. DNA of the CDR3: TGCAGTGCCATTGGACAGTTCGATCAGCCCCAGCATTTT.

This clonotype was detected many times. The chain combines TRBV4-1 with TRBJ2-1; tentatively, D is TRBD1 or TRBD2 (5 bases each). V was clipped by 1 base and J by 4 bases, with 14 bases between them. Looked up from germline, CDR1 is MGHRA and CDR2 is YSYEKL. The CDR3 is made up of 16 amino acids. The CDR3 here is CASSQVRLEGYNEQFF. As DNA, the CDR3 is TGCGCCAGCAGCCAAGTGAGGCTAGAGGGGTACAATGAGCAGTTCTTC.

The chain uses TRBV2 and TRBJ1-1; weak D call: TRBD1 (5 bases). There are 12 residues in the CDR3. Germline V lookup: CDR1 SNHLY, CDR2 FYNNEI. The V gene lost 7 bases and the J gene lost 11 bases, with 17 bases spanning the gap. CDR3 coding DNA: TGTGCCAGCACCCGCTCAGGGCCTGGGGCTTTCTTT. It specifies CASTRSGPGAFF.

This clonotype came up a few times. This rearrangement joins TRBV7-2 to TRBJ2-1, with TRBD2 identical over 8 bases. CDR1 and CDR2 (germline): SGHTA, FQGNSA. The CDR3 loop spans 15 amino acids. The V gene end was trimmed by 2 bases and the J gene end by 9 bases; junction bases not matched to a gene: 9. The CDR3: CASSLPGLEFGEQFF. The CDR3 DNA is TGTGCCAGCAGCTTACCGGGACTAGAGTTCGGTGAGCAGTTCTTC.

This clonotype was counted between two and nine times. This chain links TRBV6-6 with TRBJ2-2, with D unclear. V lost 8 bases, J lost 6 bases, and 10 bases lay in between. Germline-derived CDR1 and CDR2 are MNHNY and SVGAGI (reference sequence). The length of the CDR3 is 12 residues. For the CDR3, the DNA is TGTGCCAGCGGCGGCTCCGCCGGGGAGCTGTTTTTT. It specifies CASGGSAGELFF.

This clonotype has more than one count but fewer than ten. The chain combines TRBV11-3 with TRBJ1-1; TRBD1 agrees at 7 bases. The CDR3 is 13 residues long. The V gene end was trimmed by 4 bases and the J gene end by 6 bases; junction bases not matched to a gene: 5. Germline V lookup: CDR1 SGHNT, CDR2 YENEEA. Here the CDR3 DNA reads TGTGCCAGCAGCTCGAACACAGGGGCTGAAGCTTTCTTT. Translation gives CASSSNTGAEAFF.

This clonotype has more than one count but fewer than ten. CDR3 bases: TGTGCCAGCAGCGCGGGACTAGCGGGATTTACCGGGGAGCTGTTTTTT. It codes for CASSAGLAGFTGELFF. The chain joins TRBV11-2 to TRBJ2-2; 13 bases line up with TRBD2. CDR1 SGHAT and CDR2 FQNNGV come from the germline V gene. Trimming cost V 5 bases and J 5 bases; bases outside gene matches: 5. The CDR3 covers 16 residues.

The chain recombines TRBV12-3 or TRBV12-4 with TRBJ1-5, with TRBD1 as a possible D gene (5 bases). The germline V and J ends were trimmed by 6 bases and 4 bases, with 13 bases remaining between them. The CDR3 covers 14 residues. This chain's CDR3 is CASSKTAANQPQHF. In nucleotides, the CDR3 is TGTGCCAGCAGCAAGACAGCTGCTAATCAGCCCCAGCATTTT.

CDR3 bases: TGTGCCAGCAGCCCCGTTGGGAGCTACACTGAAGCTTTCTTT. Protein: CASSPVGSYTEAFF. J is TRBJ1-1 and V is TRBV27; D gene ambiguous. This CDR3 has 14 residues. Trimming cost V 6 bases and J 3 bases, with 14 bases left between them. CDR1 and CDR2 from the germline V gene are MNHEY and SMNVEV (reference sequence).

The CDR3 loop reads CASSPLTRGGTEAFF. For the CDR3, the DNA is TGTGCCAGCAGCCCCCTTACCCGAGGGGGCACTGAAGCTTTCTTT. The chain carries TRBV11-3 and TRBJ1-1; D is perhaps TRBD1 (6 bases). This CDR3 is 15 amino acids long. Deletions cut 5 bases from V and 4 bases from J, with 17 bases between. Germline V lookup: CDR1 SGHNT, CDR2 YENEEA.

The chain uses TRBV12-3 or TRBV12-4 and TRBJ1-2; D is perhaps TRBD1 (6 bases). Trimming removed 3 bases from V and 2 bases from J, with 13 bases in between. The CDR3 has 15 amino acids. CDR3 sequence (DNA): TGTGCCAGCAGTTTTTGGGCAGGGGAAAACTATGGCTACACCTTC. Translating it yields CASSFWAGENYGYTF.

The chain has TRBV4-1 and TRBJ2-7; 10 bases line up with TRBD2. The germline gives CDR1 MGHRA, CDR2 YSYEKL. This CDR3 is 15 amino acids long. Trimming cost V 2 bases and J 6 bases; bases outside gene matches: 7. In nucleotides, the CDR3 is TGCGCCAGCAGCCAAACCCTAGCGGGAGTGGGCGAGCAGTACTTC. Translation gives CASSQTLAGVGEQYF.

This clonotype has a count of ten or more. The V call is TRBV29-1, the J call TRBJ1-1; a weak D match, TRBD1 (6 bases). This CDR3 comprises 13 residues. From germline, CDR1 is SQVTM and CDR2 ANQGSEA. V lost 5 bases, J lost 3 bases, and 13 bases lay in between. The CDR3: CSVQQGHDTEAFF. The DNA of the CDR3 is TGCAGCGTTCAACAGGGCCATGACACTGAAGCTTTCTTT.

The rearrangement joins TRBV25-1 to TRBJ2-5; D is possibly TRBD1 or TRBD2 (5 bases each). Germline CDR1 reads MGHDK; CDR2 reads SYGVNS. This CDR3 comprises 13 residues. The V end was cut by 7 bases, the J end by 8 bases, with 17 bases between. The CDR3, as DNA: TGTGCCAGCACCCCCGGGACGCCTGGAACCCAGTACTTC. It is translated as CASTPGTPGTQYF.

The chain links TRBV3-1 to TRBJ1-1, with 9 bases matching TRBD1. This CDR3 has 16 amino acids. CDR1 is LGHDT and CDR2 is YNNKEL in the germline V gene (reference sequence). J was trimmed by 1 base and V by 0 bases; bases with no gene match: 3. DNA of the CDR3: TGTGCCAGCAGCCAAGATAGGGACAGGGCGAACACTGAAGCTTTCTTT. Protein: CASSQDRDRANTEAFF.

CDR3 sequence (DNA): TGTGCCAGCAGCTTCAGGGGCCCATGGGCTTTCTTT. This encodes CASSFRGPWAFF. This chain uses TRBV5-8 with TRBJ1-1, with a tentative D call TRBD1 (6 bases). Germline-derived CDR1 and CDR2 are SGHTS and YDEGEE. This CDR3 contains 12 residues. V lost 2 bases and J lost 11, with 13 bases in between.

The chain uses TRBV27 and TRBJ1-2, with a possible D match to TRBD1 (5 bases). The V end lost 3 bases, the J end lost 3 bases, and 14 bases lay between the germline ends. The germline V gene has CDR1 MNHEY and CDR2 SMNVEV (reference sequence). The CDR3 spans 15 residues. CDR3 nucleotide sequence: TGTGCCAGCAGTTTCGGCCAGGGCTTGGACTATGGCTACACCTTC. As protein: CASSFGQGLDYGYTF.

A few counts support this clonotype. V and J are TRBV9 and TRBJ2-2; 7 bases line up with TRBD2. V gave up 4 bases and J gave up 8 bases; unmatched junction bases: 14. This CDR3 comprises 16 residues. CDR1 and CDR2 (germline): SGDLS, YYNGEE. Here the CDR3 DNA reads TGTGCCAGCAGCCCCCTCGAGGCTAGCGGCCAAGGGGAGCTGTTTTTT. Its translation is CASSPLEASGQGELFF.

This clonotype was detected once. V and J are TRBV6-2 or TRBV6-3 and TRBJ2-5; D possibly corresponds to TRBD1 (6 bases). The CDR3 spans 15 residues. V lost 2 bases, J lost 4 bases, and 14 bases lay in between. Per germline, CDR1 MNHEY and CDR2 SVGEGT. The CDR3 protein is CASSYGPEGGETQYF. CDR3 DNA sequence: TGTGCCAGCAGTTACGGGCCTGAAGGGGGAGAGACCCAGTACTTC.

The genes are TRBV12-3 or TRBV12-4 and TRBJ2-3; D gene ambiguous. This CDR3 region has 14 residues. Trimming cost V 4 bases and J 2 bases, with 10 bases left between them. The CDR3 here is CASSSPRITDTQYF. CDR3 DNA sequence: TGTGCCAGCAGTTCCCCCCGGATCACAGATACGCAGTATTTT.

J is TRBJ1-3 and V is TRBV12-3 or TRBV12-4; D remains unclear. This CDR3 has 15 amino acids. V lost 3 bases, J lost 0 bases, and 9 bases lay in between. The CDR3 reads CASSFLQFSGNTIYF. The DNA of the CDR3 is TGTGCCAGCAGTTTTTTGCAGTTCTCTGGAAACACCATATATTTT.

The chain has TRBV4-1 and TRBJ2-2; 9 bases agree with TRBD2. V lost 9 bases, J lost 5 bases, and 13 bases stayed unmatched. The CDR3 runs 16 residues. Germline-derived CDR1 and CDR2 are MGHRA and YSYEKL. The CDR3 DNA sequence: TGCGCCAGTTTCGATGGGCTAGCGGGGCGTACCGGGGAGCTGTTTTTT. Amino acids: CASFDGLAGRTGELFF.

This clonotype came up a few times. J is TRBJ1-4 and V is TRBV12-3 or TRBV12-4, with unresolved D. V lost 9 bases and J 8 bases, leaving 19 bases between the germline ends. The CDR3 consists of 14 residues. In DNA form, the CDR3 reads TGTGCCAGGGCCCCCCTCAAGGTTGAAGAAAAACTGTTTTTT. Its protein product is CARAPLKVEEKLFF.

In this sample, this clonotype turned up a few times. DNA of the CDR3: TGTGCCAGCAGTGACAGAATTACGCAGTATTTT. Amino acids: CASSDRITQYF. J is TRBJ2-3 and V is TRBV2; no clear D. Trimming left V 3 bases short and J 8 bases short, with 6 bases between. CDR3 length: 11 residues. CDR1 and CDR2 (germline): SNHLY, FYNNEI. Looking up the rest from reference TRBV2 and TRBJ2-3 gives the full variable domain: EPEVTQTPSHQVTQMGQEVILRCVPISNHLYFYWYRQILGQKVEFLVSFYNNEISEKSEIFDDQFSVERPDGSNFTLKIRSTKLEDSAMYFCASSDRITQYFGPGTRLTVL.

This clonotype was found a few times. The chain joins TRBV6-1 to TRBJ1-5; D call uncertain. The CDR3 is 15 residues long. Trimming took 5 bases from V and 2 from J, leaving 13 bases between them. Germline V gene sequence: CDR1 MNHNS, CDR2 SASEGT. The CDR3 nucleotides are TGTGCCAGCAGTCCATCGGGAGCGGGCAATCAGCCCCAGCATTTT. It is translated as CASSPSGAGNQPQHF.

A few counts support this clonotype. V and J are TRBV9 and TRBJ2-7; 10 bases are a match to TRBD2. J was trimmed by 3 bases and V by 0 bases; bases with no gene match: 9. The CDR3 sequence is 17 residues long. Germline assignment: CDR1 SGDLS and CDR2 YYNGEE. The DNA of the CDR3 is TGTGCCAGCAGCGTAGATGGTCTAGCGGGGGTGGTCTACGAGCAGTACTTC. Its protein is CASSVDGLAGVVYEQYF.